This TCR beta chain is drawn from a study of lymphopenia after photon versus proton radiotherapy. The protocol was immunoSEQ multiplex PCR, while the TCRdb copy is restricted to in-frame clones and leaves out a portion. The sample contains 89,000 or so clones, around 88% of which appear only once. V was trimmed by 7 bases and J by 8 bases, leaving 19 bases between them. The CDR3 consists of 14 residues. The V gene's germline CDR1 is SGHRS and CDR2 YFSETQ. Concerning this clone: Its specificity is not known.

The study, taken as a whole, reports: After lymphocyte nadir, photon-treated repertoires showed oligoclonal expansion, especially CD8+ Temra.

The origin of this receptor is a man aged 55 to 69 with pancreatic cancer. The J gene is TRBJ2-1, the V gene TRBV5-1; TRBD2 might be the D (6 bases). Specimen: peripheral blood, collected from a patient treated with proton-based radiotherapy. In DNA form, the CDR3 reads TGCGCCAGCGACCGAGCGGGCATCGGGCATGAGCAGTTCTTC. Translation: CASDRAGIGHEQFF.